This T cell receptor (beta chain) was identified in a study of CD8+ T cells in alopecia areata listed by TCRdb under 2018. Describing the broader study: The treated patients took part in an open-label pilot trial in which moderate-to-severe alopecia areata was treated with oral tofacitinib at 5 to 10 mg twice daily. Tofacitinib was administered for 6 to 18 months, and 6 months of follow-up off drug were then conducted to assess delayed response and recurrence. In both human patients and the C3H/HeJ mouse model, the study applied high-throughput TCRbeta sequencing to look at T cell clonal expansion in alopecia areata. Human TCRbeta sequencing covered scalp tissue and sorted CD4+ and CD8+ peripheral blood T cells from patchy and totalis/universalis alopecia areata patients and healthy controls. Biopsies were taken from tofacitinib-treated patients at baseline and again at 4 and 24 weeks into treatment, and several of those patients also had a later scalp biopsy. Scalp clonality was compared across normal scalp (n=4), patchy alopecia areata scalp (n=8), and alopecia totalis/universalis scalp (n=8). RNA was obtained with the PAXgene miRNA kit for fixed scalp, the miRNeasy kit for PBMCs, and the RNeasy kit for mouse skin. TCRbeta CDR3 regions were amplified by immunoSEQ multiplex PCR with 35 Vbeta forward and 13 Jbeta reverse primers.

The library was produced with the immunoSEQ multiplex PCR assay. RNA was extracted from all samples and reverse transcribed into cDNA, which served as template for TCR sequencing. First-strand cDNA was synthesized using SuperScript III with a 2:1 mix of oligo-dT and random hexamers. A synthetic immune receptor repertoire was used to assess amplification bias, and residual bias was removed computationally. The original methods were these. Raw reads were preprocessed to remove errors, and CDR3 was defined according to IMGT conventions as the region from the conserved cysteine to phenylalanine. Clonality was computed as 1 minus the Shannon entropy, with the entropy normalized by log2 of the number of productive unique TCRs. Whether scalp clones were CD4 or CD8 was inferred by matching scalp TCRbeta sequences against CD4 and CD8 repertoires sorted from blood. The table was pulled from immuneACCESS by TCRdb, which kept in-frame rearrangements only. Such tables lose some clones; where checked, under half of the loss comes from unresolved V genes, and the rest has no known cause. D and trimming were read from the DNA, whereas the V and J calls and clone size are those reported in that table. The sample table holds tens of thousands of clones, of which roughly three fifths were seen once. Roughly a sixth of the sample goes to the ten largest clones.

Findings and caveats that apply to the study as a whole: Compared with mice, TCR sequences shared between patients were less clear, possibly partly because of HLA diversity across the patient population. Scalp TCR repertoire analysis is complicated because resident alphabeta T cells in normal human skin are also sequenced, whereas mouse skin is dominated by gammadelta T cells. Higher clonality and more expanded CD8+ clones were observed in lesional scalp than in normal scalp, particularly in alopecia totalis/universalis, a finding suggestive of antigenic drive.

The sample's time point label is to be understood as: baseline before oral tofacitinib. Lesional scalp punch biopsies and peripheral blood were obtained from alopecia areata patients. PBMCs were separated by density centrifugation and stained for CD3, CD4 and CD8, after which CD4+ and CD8+ T cells were sorted on a FACSAria. V is cut by 6 bases and J by 6 bases, and the space between the germline ends is 9 bases. The CDR3 contains 11 residues, cysteine and phenylalanine counted. Only CDR3 DNA remains: 33 bases, in frame from the first base. The germline V gene specifies SGHDT as CDR1 and YYEEEE as CDR2. This clone was detected only a few times. It has no known antigen specificity. No quality values exist for individual bases; no much larger clone is one base distant.

The source material was CD8+ T cells sorted from blood, sampled at week 0. The chain links TRBV5-6 with TRBJ1-2, with no reliable assignment of the D segment. The receptor comes from a human donor with alopecia areata. The nucleotide sequence is TGTGCCAGCACAGCGAGGGATGGCTACACCTTC. Its product reads: CASTARDGYTF.